Included here is one T cell receptor beta chain sequence, with context. Its antigen is currently unknown. The data are from a study of graft-versus-host responses after intestinal transplantation. Across the whole study: The recipients all started with anti-thymocyte globulin induction and then took tacrolimus and steroids for 2 to 3 years.

Sequenced by immunoSEQ multiplex PCR; TCRdb stores in-frame clones only, minus some. Seen here are tens of thousands of clones, 89% observed once, and the top ten hold less than 2%. General study points: The authors found GvH clones in recipient marrow, some appearing first in ileum or blood. Allografts from individuals with graft-donor T cell macrochimerism displayed high graft-versus-host to host-versus-graft clonal ratios.

Grafts had their tissue processed, releasing intraepithelial and lamina propria lymphocytes. The V segment lost 3 bases and the J segment 5 bases; nucleotides outside the gene matches: 15. Per germline, CDR1 SGHRS and CDR2 YFSETQ. The CDR3 is made up of 17 amino acids. Here the sequenced sample was ileum tissue, taken 357 days after transplant. V and J are TRBV5-1 and TRBJ2-3, with TRBD1 matching 7 bases. The receptor was derived from a human patient who received an intestinal transplant, so some T cells may come from the graft donor. As DNA, the CDR3 is TGCGCCAGCAGCTCCCGTGCGCTCGGGACAGCAGAAGATACGCAGTATTTT. Residues: CASSSRALGTAEDTQYF.